The TCR beta chain described here comes from a study of blood T cell repertoires in COVID-19. Across the study: Acute and convalescent COVID-19 specimens originated in the United States, Italy and Spain. The cDNA or gDNA used as material had been derived from T cells, B-cell-depleted T cells, or PBMCs.

The germline gives CDR1 SGHVS, CDR2 FQNEAQ. The CDR3 contains 14 residues. V was clipped by 6 bases and J by 7 bases, with 18 bases between them. In the source study's methods: It was from reference gene primer amplification that nucleated cell counts were estimated. TCRdb's table, derived via immunoSEQ multiplex PCR, lists solely in-frame clones and lacks some. The V and J calls and clone size are taken from that table; D and trimming were inferred from the DNA. The sample has 300,000 to 400,000 clones, 80% to 90% seen once. Source material: peripheral blood. The chain couples TRBV7-8 to TRBJ1-1, with D hard to call. This clonotype originated in an older woman with COVID-19, enrolled during active disease. The CDR3 sequence: CASRTYLREGEAFF. CDR3 nucleotides: TGTGCCAGCAGAACATACCTGAGGGAGGGTGAAGCTTTCTTT.